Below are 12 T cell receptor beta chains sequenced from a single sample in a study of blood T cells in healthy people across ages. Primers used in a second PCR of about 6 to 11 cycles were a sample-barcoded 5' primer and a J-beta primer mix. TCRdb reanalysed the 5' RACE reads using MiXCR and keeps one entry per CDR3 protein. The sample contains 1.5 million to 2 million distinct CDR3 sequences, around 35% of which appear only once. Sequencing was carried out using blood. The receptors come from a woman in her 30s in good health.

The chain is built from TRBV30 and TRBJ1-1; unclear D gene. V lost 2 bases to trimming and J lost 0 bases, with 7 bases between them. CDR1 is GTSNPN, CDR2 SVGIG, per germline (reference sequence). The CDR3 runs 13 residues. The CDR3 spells CAWSSTMNTEAFF. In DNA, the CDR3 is TGTGCCTGGAGTTCCACGATGAACACTGAAGCTTTCTTT.

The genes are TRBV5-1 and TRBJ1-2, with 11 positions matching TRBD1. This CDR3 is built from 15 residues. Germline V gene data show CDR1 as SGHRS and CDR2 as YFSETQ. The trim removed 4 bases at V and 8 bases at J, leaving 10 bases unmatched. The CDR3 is CASSAPDRGQGGYTF. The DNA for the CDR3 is TGCGCCAGCAGCGCGCCGGACAGGGGGCAGGGAGGCTACACCTTC.

In DNA form, the CDR3 reads TGTGCCTGGAGTACTCAGGGGGATCAGCCCCAGCATTTT. The encoded protein is CAWSTQGDQPQHF. V and J are TRBV30 and TRBJ1-5; TRBD1 agrees at 7 bases. The CDR3 runs 13 residues. Trimming took 2 bases from V and 5 from J; bases not matched to a gene: 3. Germline CDR1 GTSNPN, CDR2 SVGIG (reference sequence).

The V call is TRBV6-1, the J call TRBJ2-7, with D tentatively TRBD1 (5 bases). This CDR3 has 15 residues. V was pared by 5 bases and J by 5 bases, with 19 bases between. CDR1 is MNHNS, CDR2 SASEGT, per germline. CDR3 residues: CASSRIVGRIDEQYF. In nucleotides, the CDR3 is TGTGCCAGCAGTAGGATCGTGGGGCGAATAGACGAGCAGTACTTC.

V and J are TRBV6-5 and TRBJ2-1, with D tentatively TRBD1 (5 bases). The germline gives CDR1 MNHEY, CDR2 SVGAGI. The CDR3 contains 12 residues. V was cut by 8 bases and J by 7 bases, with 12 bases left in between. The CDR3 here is CASLKGLNEQFF. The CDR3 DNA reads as TGTGCCAGCCTCAAGGGGTTGAATGAGCAGTTCTTC.

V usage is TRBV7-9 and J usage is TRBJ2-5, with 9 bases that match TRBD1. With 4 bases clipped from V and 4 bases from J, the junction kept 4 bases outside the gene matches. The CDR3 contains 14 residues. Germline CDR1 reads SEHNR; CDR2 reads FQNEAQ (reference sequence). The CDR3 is CASSSKDRGETQYF. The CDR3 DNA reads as TGTGCCAGCAGCTCAAAGGACAGGGGAGAGACCCAGTACTTC.

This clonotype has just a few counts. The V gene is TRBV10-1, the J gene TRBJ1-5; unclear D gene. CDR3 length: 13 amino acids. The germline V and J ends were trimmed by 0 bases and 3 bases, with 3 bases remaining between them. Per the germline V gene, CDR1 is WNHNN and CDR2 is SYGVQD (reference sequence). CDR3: CASSESHNQPQHF. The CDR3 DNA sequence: TGCGCCAGCAGTGAGTCGCACAATCAGCCCCAGCATTTT.

Written as DNA, the CDR3 is TGTGCCAGCAGCGTAGCAGGTTCCGAGACCCAGTACTTC. As protein: CASSVAGSETQYF. V gene TRBV9 combines with J gene TRBJ2-5; D call uncertain. The CDR3 spans 13 residues. Germline V lookup: CDR1 SGDLS, CDR2 YYNGEE. Trimming removed 0 bases at V and 5 bases at J, with 8 bases between.

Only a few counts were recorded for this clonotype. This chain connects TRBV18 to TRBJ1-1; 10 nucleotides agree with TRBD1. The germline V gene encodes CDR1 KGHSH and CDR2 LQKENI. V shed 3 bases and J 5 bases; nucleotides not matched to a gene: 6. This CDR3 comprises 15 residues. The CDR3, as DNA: TGTGCCAGCTCACCGGGGACAGGGGAGTTGACTGAAGCTTTCTTT. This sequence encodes CASSPGTGELTEAFF.

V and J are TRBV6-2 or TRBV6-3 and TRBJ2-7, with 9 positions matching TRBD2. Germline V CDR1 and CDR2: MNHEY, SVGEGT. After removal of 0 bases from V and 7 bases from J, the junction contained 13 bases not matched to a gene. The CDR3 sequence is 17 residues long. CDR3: CASSYSSDSGGWGEQYF. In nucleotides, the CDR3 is TGTGCCAGCAGTTACTCGAGCGACAGCGGGGGGTGGGGAGAGCAGTACTTC.

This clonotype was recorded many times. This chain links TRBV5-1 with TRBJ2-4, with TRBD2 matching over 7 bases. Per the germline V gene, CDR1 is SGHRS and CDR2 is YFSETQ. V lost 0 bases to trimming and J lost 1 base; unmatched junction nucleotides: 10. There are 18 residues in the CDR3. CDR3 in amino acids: CASSLGGGSKRAKNIQYF. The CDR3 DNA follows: TGCGCCAGCAGCTTGGGGGGCGGGAGCAAGCGGGCCAAAAACATTCAGTACTTC.

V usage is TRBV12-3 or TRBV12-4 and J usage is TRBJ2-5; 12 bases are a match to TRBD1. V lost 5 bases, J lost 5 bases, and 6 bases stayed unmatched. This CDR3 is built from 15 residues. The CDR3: CASSPGTGGDETQYF. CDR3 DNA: TGTGCCAGCAGTCCCGGGACAGGGGGCGATGAGACCCAGTACTTC.